The 5 T cell receptor beta chains given below trace back to one sample, sequenced in a study of CD4+ T cells in melanoma. The data were produced by immunoSEQ multiplex PCR, yet TCRdb's version contains in-frame clones alone and is incomplete. In the table there are roughly 12,000 clones, 66% of which are singletons. The sequenced material came from cells from a culture (not recorded whether cultured in vitro). The receptors stem from a human donor with melanoma.

CDR3 in DNA: TGCGCCAGCAGCTTGGGGACAAAATCCGGGATTCAGTACTTC. It codes for CASSLGTKSGIQYF. The chain carries TRBV5-1 and TRBJ2-4, with D perhaps matching TRBD1 (5 bases). The germline CDR1 and CDR2 sequences are SGHRS and YFSETQ. The CDR3 has 14 residues. The V gene lost 0 bases and the J gene lost 10 bases, with 14 bases spanning the gap.

This clone was seen a few times. The gene calls are TRBV2 and TRBJ1-2, with a weak D call TRBD1 (6 bases). V lost 7 bases and J lost 7, with 16 bases in between. This CDR3 comprises 13 residues. Per the germline V gene, CDR1 is SNHLY and CDR2 is FYNNEI. The DNA of the CDR3 is TGTGCCAGCAAGGCAGGGGAGGCGAGTGGCTACACCTTC. This translates into CASKAGEASGYTF.

The V and J genes are TRBV30 and TRBJ2-2; D unclear. Germline CDR1 GTSNPN, CDR2 SVGIG (reference sequence). The CDR3 is 13 residues long. Trimming took 0 bases from V and 7 from J, leaving 9 bases between them. The CDR3 is CAWSVRFSGELFF. DNA for the CDR3: TGTGCCTGGAGTGTCCGGTTTAGCGGGGAGCTGTTTTTT.

This clone has a single count. The genes are TRBV5-1 and TRBJ1-4; maybe TRBD1 (6 bases). Germline V gene data show CDR1 as SGHRS and CDR2 as YFSETQ. V dropped 2 bases and J dropped 0 bases, with 11 bases sitting between them. CDR3 length equals 16 residues. For the CDR3, the DNA is TGCGCCAGCAGCTTCAGGGGCTATGCAACTAATGAAAAACTGTTTTTT. It translates to CASSFRGYATNEKLFF.

The V gene is TRBV15, the J gene TRBJ1-4; D unresolved. There are 15 residues in the CDR3. Germline lookup yields CDR1 LNHNV and CDR2 YYDKDF (reference sequence). The germline V and J ends were trimmed by 0 bases and 5 bases, with 10 bases remaining between them. CDR3 in DNA: TGTGCCACCAGCAGAGATGGCAGAACAAATGAAAAACTGTTTTTT. Translated, it gives CATSRDGRTNEKLFF.